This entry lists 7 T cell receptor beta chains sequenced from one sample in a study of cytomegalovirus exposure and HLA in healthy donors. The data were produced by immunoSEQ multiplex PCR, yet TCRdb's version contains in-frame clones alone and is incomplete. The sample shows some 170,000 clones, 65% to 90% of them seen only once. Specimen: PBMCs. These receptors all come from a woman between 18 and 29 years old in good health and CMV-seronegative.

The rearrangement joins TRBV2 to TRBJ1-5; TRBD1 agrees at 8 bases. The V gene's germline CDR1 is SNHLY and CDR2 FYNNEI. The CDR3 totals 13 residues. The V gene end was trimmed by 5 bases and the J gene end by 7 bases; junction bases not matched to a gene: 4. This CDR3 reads CASSLSGGQPQHF. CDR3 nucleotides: TGTGCCAGCAGTCTTTCAGGGGGCCAGCCCCAGCATTTT. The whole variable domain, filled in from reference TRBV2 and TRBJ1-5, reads EPEVTQTPSHQVTQMGQEVILRCVPISNHLYFYWYRQILGQKVEFLVSFYNNEISEKSEIFDDQFSVERPDGSNFTLKIRSTKLEDSAMYFCASSLSGGQPQHFGDGTRLSIL.

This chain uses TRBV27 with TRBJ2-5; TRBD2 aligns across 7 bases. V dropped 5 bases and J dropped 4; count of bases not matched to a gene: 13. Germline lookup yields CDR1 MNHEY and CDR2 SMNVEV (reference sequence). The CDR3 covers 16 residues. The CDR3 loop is CASSVKDGRSRETQYF. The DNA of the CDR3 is TGTGCCAGCAGTGTTAAGGACGGGAGGTCAAGAGAGACCCAGTACTTC.

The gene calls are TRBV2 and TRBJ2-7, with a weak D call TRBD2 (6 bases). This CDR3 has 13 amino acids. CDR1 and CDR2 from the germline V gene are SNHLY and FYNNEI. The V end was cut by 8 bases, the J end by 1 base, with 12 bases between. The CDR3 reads CASDEGGSYEQYF. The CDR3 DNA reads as TGTGCCAGCGACGAGGGAGGATCCTACGAGCAGTACTTC.

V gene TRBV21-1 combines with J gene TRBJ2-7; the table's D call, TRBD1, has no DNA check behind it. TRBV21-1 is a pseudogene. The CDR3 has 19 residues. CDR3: CASSKTVPTGARSSYEQYF. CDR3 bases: TGTGCCAGCAGCAAAACTGTGCCTACAGGGGCCAGGAGCTCCTACGAGCAGTACTTC.

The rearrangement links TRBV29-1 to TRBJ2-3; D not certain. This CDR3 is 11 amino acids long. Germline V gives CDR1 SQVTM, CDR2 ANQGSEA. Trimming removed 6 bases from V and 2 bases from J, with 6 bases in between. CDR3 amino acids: CSVSVTDTQYF. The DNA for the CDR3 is TGCAGCGTCTCGGTCACAGATACGCAGTATTTT.

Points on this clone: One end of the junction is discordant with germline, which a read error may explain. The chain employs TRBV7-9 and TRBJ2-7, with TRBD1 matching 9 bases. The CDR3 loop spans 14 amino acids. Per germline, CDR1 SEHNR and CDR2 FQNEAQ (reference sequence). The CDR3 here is CASSLGTGYSEEYF. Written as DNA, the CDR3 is TGTGCCAGCAGCTTGGGGACAGGGTACTCCGAGGAGTACTTC.

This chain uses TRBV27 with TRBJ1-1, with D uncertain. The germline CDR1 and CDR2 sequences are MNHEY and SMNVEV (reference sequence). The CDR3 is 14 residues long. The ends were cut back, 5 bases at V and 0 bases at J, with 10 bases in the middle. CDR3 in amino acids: CASSLSNVNTEAFF. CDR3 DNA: TGTGCCAGCAGTCTCTCTAACGTGAACACTGAAGCTTTCTTT.